The sequence of this TCR beta chain was determined in a study of shared clonotypes between healthy human individuals. In the sorted-subset replicate PCRs, approximately 200 ng DNA, 25,000 to 35,000 T cell genomes, was used. Sequencing used immunoSEQ multiplex PCR; TCRdb keeps in-frame clones, though not all of them. Of about 770,000 clones detected, approximately 77% appear once; the ten largest clones hold less than 2%. The sample holds a few counts of this clone. The antigen remains unidentified. Study-level findings and limits: Relative to memory subsets, naive subsets generally showed larger estimated richness. Around 5% was the fraction of naive CD4 clonotypes found shared across a few donors. Few donors limited the genetic and exposure-history diversity represented.

The sequenced sample was memory CD4+ T cells sorted from blood. The subset was: CD45RA-negative fraction. The receptor was derived from a woman aged 25 to 39 in good health.

The CDR3 spells CASSTDNYEQYF. CDR3 DNA sequence: TGTGCCAGCAGTACCGACAACTACGAGCAGTACTTC. The chain combines TRBV6-5 with TRBJ2-7; no clear D gene. The CDR3 length is 12 residues. The germline V and J ends were trimmed by 5 bases and 3 bases, with 8 bases remaining between them. Germline V gene sequence: CDR1 MNHEY, CDR2 SVGAGI.